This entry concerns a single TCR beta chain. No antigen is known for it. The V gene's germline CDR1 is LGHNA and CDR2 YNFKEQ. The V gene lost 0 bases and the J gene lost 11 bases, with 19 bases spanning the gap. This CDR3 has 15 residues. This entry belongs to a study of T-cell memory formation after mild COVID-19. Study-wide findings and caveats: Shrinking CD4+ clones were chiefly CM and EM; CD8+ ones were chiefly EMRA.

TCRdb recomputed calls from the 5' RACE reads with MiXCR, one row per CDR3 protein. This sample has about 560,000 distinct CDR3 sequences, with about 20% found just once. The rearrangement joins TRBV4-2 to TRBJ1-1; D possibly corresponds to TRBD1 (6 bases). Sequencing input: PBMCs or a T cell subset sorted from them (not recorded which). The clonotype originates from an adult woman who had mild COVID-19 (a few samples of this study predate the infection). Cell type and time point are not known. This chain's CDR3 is CASSQDLQGIFQAFF. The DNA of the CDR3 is TGTGCCAGCAGCCAAGATCTACAGGGAATATTTCAGGCTTTCTTT.